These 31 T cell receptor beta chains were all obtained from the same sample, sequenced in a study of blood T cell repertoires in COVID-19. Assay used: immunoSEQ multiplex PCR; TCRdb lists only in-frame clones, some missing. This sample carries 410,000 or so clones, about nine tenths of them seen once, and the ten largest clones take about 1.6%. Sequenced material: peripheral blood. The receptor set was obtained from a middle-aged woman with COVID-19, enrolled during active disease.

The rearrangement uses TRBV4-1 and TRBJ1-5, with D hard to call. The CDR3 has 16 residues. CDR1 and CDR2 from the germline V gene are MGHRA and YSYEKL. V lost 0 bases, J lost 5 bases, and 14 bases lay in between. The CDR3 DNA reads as TGCGCCAGCAGCCAAGATCTAGGAGTGCCAGATCAGCCCCAGCATTTT. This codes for CASSQDLGVPDQPQHF.

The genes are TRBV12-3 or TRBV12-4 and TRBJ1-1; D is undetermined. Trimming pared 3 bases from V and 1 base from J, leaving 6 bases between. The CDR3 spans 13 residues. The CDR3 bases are TGTGCCAGCAGTTTTCACGGGAACACTGAAGCTTTCTTT. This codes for CASSFHGNTEAFF.

CDR3 sequence reads: CASSLMVGTGGGNTIYF. For the CDR3, the DNA is TGTGCCAGCAGCTTAATGGTTGGGACAGGGGGTGGAAACACCATATATTTT. The chain employs TRBV7-9 and TRBJ1-3; TRBD1 matches 11 bases. In germline, CDR1 is SEHNR, CDR2 FQNEAQ (reference sequence). The CDR3 totals 17 residues. V lost 2 bases and J lost 3; bases outside the gene matches: 6.

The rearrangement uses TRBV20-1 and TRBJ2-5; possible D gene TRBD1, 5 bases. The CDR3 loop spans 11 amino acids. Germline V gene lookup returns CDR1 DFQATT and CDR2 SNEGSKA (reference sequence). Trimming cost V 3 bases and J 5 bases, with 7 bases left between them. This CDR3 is CSASAGETQYF. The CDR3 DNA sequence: TGCAGTGCTAGTGCAGGGGAGACCCAGTACTTC.

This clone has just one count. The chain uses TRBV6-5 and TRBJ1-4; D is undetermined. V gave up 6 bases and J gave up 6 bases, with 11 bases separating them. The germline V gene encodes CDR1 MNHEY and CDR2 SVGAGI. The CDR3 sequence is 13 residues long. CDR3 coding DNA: TGTGCCAGCAGGGATACCGGGTATGAAAAACTGTTTTTT. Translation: CASRDTGYEKLFF.

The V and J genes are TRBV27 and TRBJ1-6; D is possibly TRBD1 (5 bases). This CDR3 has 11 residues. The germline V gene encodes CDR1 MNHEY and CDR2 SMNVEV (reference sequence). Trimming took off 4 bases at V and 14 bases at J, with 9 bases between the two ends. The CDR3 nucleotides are TGTGCCAGCAGTTGGGGGGGATCCCTCCACTTT. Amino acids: CASSWGGSLHF.

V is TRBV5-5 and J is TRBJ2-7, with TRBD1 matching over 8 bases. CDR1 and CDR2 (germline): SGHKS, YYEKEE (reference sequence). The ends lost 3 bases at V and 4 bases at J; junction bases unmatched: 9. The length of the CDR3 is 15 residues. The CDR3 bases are TGTGCCAGCAGCTCTTCGCGGACAGGGAGATACGAGCAGTACTTC. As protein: CASSSSRTGRYEQYF. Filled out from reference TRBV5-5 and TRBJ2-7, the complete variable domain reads DAGVTQSPTHLIKTRGQQVTLRCSPISGHKSVSWYQQVLGQGPQFIFQYYEKEERGRGNFPDRFSARQFPNYSSELNVNALLLGDSALYLCASSSSRTGRYEQYFGPGTRLTVT.

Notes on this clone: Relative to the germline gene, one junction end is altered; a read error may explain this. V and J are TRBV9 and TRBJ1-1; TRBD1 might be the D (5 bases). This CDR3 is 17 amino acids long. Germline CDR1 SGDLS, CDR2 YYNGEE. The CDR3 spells CASRVPARGGGGTEAFF. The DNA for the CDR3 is TGTGCCAGCCGCGTCCCGGCCCGGGGCGGGGGGGGAACTGAAGCTTTCTTT.

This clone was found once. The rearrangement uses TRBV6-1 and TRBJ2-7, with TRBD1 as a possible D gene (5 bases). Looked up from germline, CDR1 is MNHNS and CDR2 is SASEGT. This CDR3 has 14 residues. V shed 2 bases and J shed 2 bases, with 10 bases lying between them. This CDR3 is CASSERQGPYEQYF. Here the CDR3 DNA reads TGTGCCAGCAGTGAACGGCAGGGTCCCTACGAGCAGTACTTC.

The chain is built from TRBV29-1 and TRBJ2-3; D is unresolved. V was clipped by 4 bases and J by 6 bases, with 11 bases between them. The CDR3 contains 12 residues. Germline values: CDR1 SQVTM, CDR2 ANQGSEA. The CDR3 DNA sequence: TGCAGCGTTGGCCACCTATCTGATACGCAGTATTTT. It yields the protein CSVGHLSDTQYF.

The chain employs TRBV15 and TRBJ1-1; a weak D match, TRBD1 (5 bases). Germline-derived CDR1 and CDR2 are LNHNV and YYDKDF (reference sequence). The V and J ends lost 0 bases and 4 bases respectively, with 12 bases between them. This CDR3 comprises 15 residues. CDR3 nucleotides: TGTGCCACCAGCAGAGATCGGGTGGGGGGCACTGAAGCTTTCTTT. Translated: CATSRDRVGGTEAFF. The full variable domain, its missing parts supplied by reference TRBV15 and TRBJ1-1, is DAMVIQNPRYQVTQFGKPVTLSCSQTLNHNVMYWYQQKSSQAPKLLFHYYDKDFNNEADTPDNFQSRRPNTSFCFLDIRSPGLGDTAMYLCATSRDRVGGTEAFFGQGTRLTVV.

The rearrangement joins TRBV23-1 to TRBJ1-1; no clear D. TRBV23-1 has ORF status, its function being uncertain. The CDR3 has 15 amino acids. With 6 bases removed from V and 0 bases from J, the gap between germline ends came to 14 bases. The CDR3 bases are TGCGCCAGCAGAACCCGGGAAGCCATGAACACTGAAGCTTTCTTT. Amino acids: CASRTREAMNTEAFF.

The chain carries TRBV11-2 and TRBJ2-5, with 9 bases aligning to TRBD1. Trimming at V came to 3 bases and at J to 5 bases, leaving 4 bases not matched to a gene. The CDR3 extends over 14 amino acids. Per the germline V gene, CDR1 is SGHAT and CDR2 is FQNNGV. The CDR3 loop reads CASSFNRGPETQYF. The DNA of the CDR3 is TGTGCCAGCAGCTTTAACAGGGGGCCCGAGACCCAGTACTTC.

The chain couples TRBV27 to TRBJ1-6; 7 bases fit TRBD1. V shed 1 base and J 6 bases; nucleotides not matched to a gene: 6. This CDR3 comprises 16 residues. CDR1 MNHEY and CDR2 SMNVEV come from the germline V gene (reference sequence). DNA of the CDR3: TGTGCCAGCAGTTTATACCTGACAGGGTTTAATTCACCCCTCCACTTT. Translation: CASSLYLTGFNSPLHF.

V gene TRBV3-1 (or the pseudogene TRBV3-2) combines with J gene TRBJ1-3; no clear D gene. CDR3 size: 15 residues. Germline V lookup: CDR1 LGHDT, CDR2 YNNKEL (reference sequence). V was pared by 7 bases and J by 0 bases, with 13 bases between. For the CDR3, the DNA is TGTGCCAGCACCCCGTATAGGAGCTCTGGAAACACCATATATTTT. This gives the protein CASTPYRSSGNTIYF.

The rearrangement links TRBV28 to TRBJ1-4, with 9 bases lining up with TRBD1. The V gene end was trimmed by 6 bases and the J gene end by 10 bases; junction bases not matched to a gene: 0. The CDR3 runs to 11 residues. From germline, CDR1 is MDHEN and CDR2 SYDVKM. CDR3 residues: CASRTGGKLFF. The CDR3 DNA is TGTGCCAGCAGGACAGGGGGAAAACTGTTTTTT.

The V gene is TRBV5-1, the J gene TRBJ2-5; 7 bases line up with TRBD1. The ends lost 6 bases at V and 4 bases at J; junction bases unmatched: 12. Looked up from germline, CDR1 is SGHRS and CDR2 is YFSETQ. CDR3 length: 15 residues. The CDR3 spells CASTPTGPIIETQYF. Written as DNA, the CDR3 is TGCGCCAGCACCCCGACAGGGCCGATCATAGAGACCCAGTACTTC.

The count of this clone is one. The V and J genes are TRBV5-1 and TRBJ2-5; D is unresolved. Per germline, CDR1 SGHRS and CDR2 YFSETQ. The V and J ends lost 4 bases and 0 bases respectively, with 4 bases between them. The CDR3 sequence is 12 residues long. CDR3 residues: CASSANQETQYF. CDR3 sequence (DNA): TGCGCCAGCAGCGCTAACCAAGAGACCCAGTACTTC.

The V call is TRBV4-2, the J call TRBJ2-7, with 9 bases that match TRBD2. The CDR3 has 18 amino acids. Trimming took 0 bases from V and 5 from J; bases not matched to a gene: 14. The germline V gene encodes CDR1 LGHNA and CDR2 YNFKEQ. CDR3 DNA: TGTGCCAGCAGCCAAGATCAGAGGGCCCTGGAGCGGGGGGACGAGCAGTACTTC. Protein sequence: CASSQDQRALERGDEQYF.

In DNA form, the CDR3 reads TGTGCCATCAGCGGAACCTCATGGGGCGAGACCCAGTACTTC. This translates into CAISGTSWGETQYF. The V gene is TRBV10-3, the J gene TRBJ2-5; possibly TRBD1 for D (5 bases). CDR3 size: 14 residues. From germline, CDR1 is ENHRY and CDR2 SYGVKD. Trimming took 6 bases from V and 5 from J, leaving 16 bases between them.

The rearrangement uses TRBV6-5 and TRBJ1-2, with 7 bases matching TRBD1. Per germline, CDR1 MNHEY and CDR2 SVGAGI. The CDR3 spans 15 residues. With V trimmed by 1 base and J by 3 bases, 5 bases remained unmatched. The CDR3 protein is CASSYLLQGDYGYTF. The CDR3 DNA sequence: TGTGCCAGCAGTTACTTACTCCAGGGGGACTATGGCTACACCTTC.

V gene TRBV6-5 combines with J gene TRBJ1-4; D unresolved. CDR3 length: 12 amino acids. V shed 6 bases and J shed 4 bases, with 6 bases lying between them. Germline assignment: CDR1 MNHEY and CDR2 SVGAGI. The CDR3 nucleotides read TGTGCCAGCAGGCGTTTTAATGAAAAACTGTTTTTT. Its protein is CASRRFNEKLFF.

The CDR3 here is CASRNPGQSTDTQYF. CDR3 in DNA: TGTGCCAGCCGGAACCCGGGACAGTCCACAGATACGCAGTATTTT. This chain connects TRBV28 to TRBJ2-3; 7 bases are shared with TRBD1. The CDR3 is 15 residues long. V was clipped by 8 bases and J by 2 bases; unmatched bases: 10. The germline V gene encodes CDR1 MDHEN and CDR2 SYDVKM.

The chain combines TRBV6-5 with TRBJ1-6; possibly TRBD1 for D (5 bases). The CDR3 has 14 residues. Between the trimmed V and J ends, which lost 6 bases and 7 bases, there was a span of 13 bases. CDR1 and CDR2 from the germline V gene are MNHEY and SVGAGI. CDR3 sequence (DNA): TGTGCCAGCAGGGCGGGGGATAAGAATTCACCCCTCCACTTT. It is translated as CASRAGDKNSPLHF.

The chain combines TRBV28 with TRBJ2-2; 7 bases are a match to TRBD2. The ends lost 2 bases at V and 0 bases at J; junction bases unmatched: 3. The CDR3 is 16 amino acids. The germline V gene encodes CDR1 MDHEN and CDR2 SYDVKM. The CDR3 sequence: CASSLGAGANTGELFF. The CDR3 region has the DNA TGTGCCAGCAGTTTAGGGGCGGGGGCGAACACCGGGGAGCTGTTTTTT.

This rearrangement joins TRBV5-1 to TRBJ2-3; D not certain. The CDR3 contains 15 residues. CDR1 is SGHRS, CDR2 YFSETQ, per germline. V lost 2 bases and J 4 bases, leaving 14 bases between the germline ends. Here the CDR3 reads CASSFTGPRADTQYF. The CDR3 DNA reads TGCGCCAGCAGCTTTACCGGTCCTCGGGCAGATACGCAGTATTTT.

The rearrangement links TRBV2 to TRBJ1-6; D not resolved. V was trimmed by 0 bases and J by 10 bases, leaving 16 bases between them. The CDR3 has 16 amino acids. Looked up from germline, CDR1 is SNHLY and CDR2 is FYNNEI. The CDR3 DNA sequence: TGTGCCAGCAGTGAAGCTTTTGGGAGTCACCTCTCACCCCTCCACTTT. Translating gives CASSEAFGSHLSPLHF.

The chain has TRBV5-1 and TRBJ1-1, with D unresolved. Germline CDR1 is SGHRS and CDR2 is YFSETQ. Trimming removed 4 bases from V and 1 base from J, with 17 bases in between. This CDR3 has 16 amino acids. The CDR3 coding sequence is TGCGCCAGCAGCCCAGCCGGGAGGGCGGAGAACACTGAAGCTTTCTTT. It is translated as CASSPAGRAENTEAFF.

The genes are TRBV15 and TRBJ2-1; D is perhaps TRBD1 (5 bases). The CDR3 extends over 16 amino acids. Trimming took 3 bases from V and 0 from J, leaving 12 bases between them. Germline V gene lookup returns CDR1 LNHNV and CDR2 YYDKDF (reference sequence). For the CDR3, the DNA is TGTGCCACCAGCAGGGGGCCTCCCTCCTCCTACAATGAGCAGTTCTTC. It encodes CATSRGPPSSYNEQFF.

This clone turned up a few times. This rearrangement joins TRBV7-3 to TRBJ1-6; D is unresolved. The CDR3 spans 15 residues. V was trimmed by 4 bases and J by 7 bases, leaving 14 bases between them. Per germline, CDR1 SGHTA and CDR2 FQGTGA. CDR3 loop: CASSYNSRSNSPLHF. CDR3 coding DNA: TGTGCCAGCAGCTATAACAGTCGTTCGAATTCACCCCTCCACTTT.

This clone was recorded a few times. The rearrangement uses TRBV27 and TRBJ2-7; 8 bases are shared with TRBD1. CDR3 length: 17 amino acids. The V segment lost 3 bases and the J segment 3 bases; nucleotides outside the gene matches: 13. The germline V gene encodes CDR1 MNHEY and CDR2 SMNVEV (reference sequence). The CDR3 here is CASSLTGESSRYYEQYF. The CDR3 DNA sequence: TGTGCCAGCAGTTTGACAGGGGAATCCTCTAGGTACTACGAGCAGTACTTC.